This T cell receptor (beta chain) was found in a study of T cells in localized non-small cell lung cancer. This clone was counted once. Generated by immunoSEQ multiplex PCR, the TCRdb table keeps only in-frame clones and is missing some. The table has tens of thousands of clones, roughly 81% seen once; the top ten hold around 4.7%. This CDR3 spans 13 amino acids. V lost 7 bases to trimming and J lost 4 bases, with 11 bases between them. Germline assignment: CDR1 WSHSY and CDR2 SAAADI. The chain combines TRBV10-2 with TRBJ1-5; a possible D gene is TRBD1 (6 bases). Sequences were derived from PBMCs, sampled before any cancer treatment. The sequence came from a man between 40 and 70 years old with stage II lung adenocarcinoma. CDR3 DNA sequence: TGCGCCAGCACTGGACAGCTTAATCAGCCCCAGCATTTT. Its translation is CASTGQLNQPQHF.